This T cell receptor beta chain was documented in a study of cytomegalovirus exposure and HLA in healthy donors (dated by TCRdb to 2016 to 2017). About the full investigation: An earlier analysis of roughly 610 of the donors reported approximately 280 Gb of sequence data and some 110 million unique TCR beta sequences obtained from roughly 180 million T cells. All discovery cohort repertoires had been generated using a single sequencing platform. Among under 450 genotyped donors of the cohort, an average of roughly 240,000 unique TCR beta nucleotide sequences were sequenced per donor, around 18% of them non-productive. Typing coverage differed by locus: A, B, C, DRB1 and DQB1 were typed in about 629-640 donors, DQA1 in roughly 500, DPA1 in some 610, and DPB1 in roughly 470. The later analysis used no new phenotypic data to find candidate immune exposures, relying instead on TCR beta sequences and their occurrence across donors. Besides the first cohort of roughly 640 subjects, a separate validation cohort made up of 120 different subjects was used. In a later genetic analysis, genome-wide SNP genotypes for about three fifths of the roughly 670 donors were used, and that subset was treated as a discovery cohort. An early release covering about 600 HLA-typed donors comprised about 310 gigabases of sequencing data and some 79 million unique TCR sequences. HLA typing covered class I and class II loci at four-digit resolution. A later analysis re-examined previously published TCR beta repertoires from just over 650 donors and added high-resolution HLA genotyping to investigate patterns of TCR occurrence. To decide whether each TCR beta V gene segment behaved as functional or pseudogenic, an earlier analysis of some 600 of the donors relied on high-throughput TCR beta sequencing. Because of strong linkage in the cohort, a handful of DR-DQ haplotypes were treated as single units for association and clustering. Of the roughly 420 genotyped donors, 65% to 90% were placed in the genetic ancestry cluster associated with self-reported Caucasian donors. To predict cytomegalovirus infection status, the study brought together high-throughput TCR immunosequencing, statistical association of individual TCRs with disease status, and machine learning. Donor age, sex, ethnicity and CMV serostatus were compiled together with the repertoire data. The aim of the study was to test whether cataloging public T cell receptors could identify signatures of past pathogen exposure. Using immunosequencing, the study profiled T cell repertoires from 666 subjects and related those repertoires to cytomegalovirus serostatus. Points the paper makes about the study in general: According to the authors, the approach could potentially be generalized to other disease states and immunological phenotypes. The presence/absence analyses assumed that sequencing depth was roughly uniform across donors, and that assumption may not be true. In a later genetic analysis, a missense DCLRE1C variant was associated with V-gene and J-gene trimming of TCR beta chains, and the association was replicated in an independent cohort. Because counts were too low, around 18 rarely observed V segments, including chromosome 9 orphons, were left out of the earlier analysis of several hundred of the donors. Some IMGT-functional V segments, including TRBV6-2 and TRBV6-3, could not be distinguished by the 87-base-pair reads and were therefore excluded. In a later analysis, TCR association rates were found to vary across HLA loci, with the most associated TCRs seen for DRB1 alleles and the fewest for HLA-C alleles. Most TCR sequences were seen in very few donors, while some public TCRs were found in many individuals. Because HLA typing was unavailable for some donors at each locus, only the typed subset was used in association tests. A later genetic analysis reported fewer N-insertions in productive TCRs among donors in an Asian-associated ancestry cluster than the roughly 700-donor mean. A later analysis associated 17,000 or so TCR beta sequences with specific HLA alleles at a false discovery rate of 0.05. Cytomegalovirus status was reported to be diagnosed by the classifier with high specificity and sensitivity in both the original and validation cohorts. Three of the identified cytomegalovirus-associated TCR beta chains were confirmed in vitro to be specific for cytomegalovirus antigens. Linkage disequilibrium might explain the correlated functional status among segregating V segments, but an unknown experimental factor could not be ruled out. The cohort was sequenced for TCR beta chains only, and without alpha or paired-chain data the features that could be detected were limited. In an earlier analysis of 450 to 750 of the donors, most TCR beta V segments appeared in productive rearrangements about 90% or about 30% of the time, broadly matching IMGT annotations. When HLA alleles, especially DR and DQ, strongly co-occurred, attributing TCR associations to individual alleles was difficult. A later analysis found that most CMV-associated TCR beta chains appeared HLA-restricted, with HLA associations seemingly driven largely by CMV exposure. In a later analysis, HLA-associated TCR beta chains showed more clonal expansion and lower generation probabilities than non-associated chains that were equally common. A further reported finding was that TCR beta sequences accurately predicted the HLA-A and HLA-B alleles for most subjects in the first cohort. A later analysis reported that several top co-occurrence clusters appeared linked to parvovirus B19, influenza, CMV and Epstein-Barr virus. Immune exposure information for the cohort was limited to CMV serostatus. A cluster of highly shared sequence variants was judged likely to represent a technical artifact of the sequencing pipeline. In the study, approximately 160 TCR beta chains were listed as associated with cytomegalovirus.

The method was the immunoSEQ multiplex PCR assay. For the multiplex PCR, a mixture combining 60 forward primers for TCR Vbeta segments and 13 reverse primers for TCR Jbeta segments was used. The CDR3 region of rearranged TCR beta genes was amplified from genomic DNA by a multiplex PCR assay. The amplified TCR beta libraries were sequenced on the Illumina HiSeq System as 87-base-pair reads. The authors' pipeline ran thus. Across the 600 to 700 repertoires, a later analysis counted approximately 75 million unique TCR beta chains, roughly 11 million of which were shared by at least two donors. To remove PCR and sequencing errors, raw reads were error-corrected and collapsed into unique sequences using a nearest-neighbor algorithm that merged closely related sequences. Alignment of CDR3 sequences to IMGT reference sequences was used to assign V, D and J gene segments. Each retained sequence needed at least a six-nucleotide match to both a V gene segment and a J gene segment. Rearrangements were classified as productive when the CDR3 lacked stop codons and remained in frame with V and J, and all other rearrangements were classified as non-productive. Following IMGT convention, CDR3 was defined as the stretch from the second conserved V-encoded cysteine up to the conserved J-encoded phenylalanine. The earlier analysis of about 640 of the donors excluded any sequence lacking an unambiguous match to a single V gene segment. An earlier analysis of 500 to 700 of the donors classified V segments as functional when productive rearrangements were above 56.7% and as segregating when the standard deviation between donors was above 5%. A statistical classification framework was built to diagnose cytomegalovirus status from the catalog of TCR beta chain sequences. In a later analysis, V and J genes were assigned by comparing TCR nucleotide sequences against IMGT/GENE-DB human TR gene sequences. The TCRdist pipeline was used in a later analysis to assign CDR3 sequences and most-parsimonious VDJ recombination scenarios. In a later analysis, every TCR beta chain was defined by the combination of its CDR3 amino acid sequence and its V-gene family, and reads without a unique V-gene family were dropped. To address suspected cross-contamination and a sequencing artifact, a later analysis removed approximately 590 highly shared, low-generation-probability nucleotide sequences. In a later analysis, a clonal expansion index was calculated for each public chain from normalized within-repertoire ranks of inferred template counts. Generation probabilities in a later analysis came from a VDJ recombination model fitted to out-of-frame rearrangements, and those results were checked against IGoR. Hypergeometric tests were used in a later analysis to score TCR-TCR, TCR-HLA and TCR-CMV co-occurrence, with a repertoire-size bias correction applied to the TCR pairs. To estimate false discovery rates, a later analysis permuted the HLA or CMV assignments 20 times. In a later analysis, co-occurring TCRs were grouped with DBSCAN, and TCRdist sequence similarity was added when clustering was performed within HLA-allele-positive subsets. Co-occurrence clustering excluded repertoires with fewer than 30,000 or more than 120,000 public chains, plus five with anomalous nucleotide sharing. TCRdb took over this immuneACCESS table, retaining in-frame rearrangements with V and J assigned. Such tables are incomplete; in checked studies, under half of the missing clones stem from an unresolved V gene, and the remainder is unexplained. V and J calls and clone size come straight from that table; D and trimming were deduced from the DNA. For this sample the table gives 100,000 to 150,000 clones, of which 60% to 85% were detected only once. 0.95% to 1.5% of the sample belongs to the ten largest clones.

In the case of this clone: The target of this receptor is not known. No qualities accompany the bases; no much larger clone lies one base away.

The cohort was made up of approximately 670 healthy bone marrow donors. Cohort members were all nominally healthy when sampled, although unrecorded immune exposures were likely present. The donor tested CMV seronegative, placing the donor among the 352 seronegative members of the cohort. Each donor provided a peripheral blood sample, and peripheral blood mononuclear cells were used for TCR beta sequencing. The Qiagen DNeasy Blood Extraction Kit was used to extract genomic DNA from the blood cell samples. The V and J ends are trimmed by 6 bases and 0 bases, leaving 15 bases between them. Taken from cysteine to phenylalanine, the CDR3 has 16 residues. Just the 48-base CDR3 DNA is kept, in frame starting at base 1. Per the germline V gene (reference sequence), MNHEY is the CDR1 and SMNVEV is the CDR2.

Sequencing was done on a sample of PBMCs. This clonotype originated in a female donor in good health and CMV-seronegative. This receptor chain uses TRBV27 and TRBJ2-1; TRBD1 could be the D gene, as 6 bases match. CDR3 sequence: CASSPTVDSSYNEQFF. The DNA sequence is as follows: TGTGCCAGCAGCCCCACGGTGGACAGCTCCTACAATGAGCAGTTCTTC.